Presented here are 32 T cell receptor beta chains from one specimen sequenced in a study of blood T cell repertoires in COVID-19. Produced via immunoSEQ multiplex PCR; TCRdb's table is partial and in-frame only. The repertoire includes around 200,000 clones, more than 75% of them detected once, and approximately 6.2% sits in the top ten. The sample comprised peripheral blood. The receptors derive from a man between 60 and 75 years old who had recovered from COVID-19.

The chain recombines TRBV18 with TRBJ1-5, with a possible D match to TRBD1 (6 bases). V was pared by 6 bases and J by 5 bases, with 17 bases between. Germline V gene sequence: CDR1 KGHSH, CDR2 LQKENI. The CDR3 has 15 residues. The CDR3 DNA reads TGTGCCAGCTCCCTCCAGGGGCGTGGGGATCAGCCCCAGCATTTT. Translating it yields CASSLQGRGDQPQHF.

The CDR3 sequence is CASSEFGSTDTQYF. The CDR3 DNA reads TGTGCCAGCAGTGAATTCGGGAGCACAGATACGCAGTATTTT. The gene calls are TRBV25-1 and TRBJ2-3; D unresolved. There are 14 residues in the CDR3. The germline gives CDR1 MGHDK, CDR2 SYGVNS. Trimming pared 1 base from V and 0 bases from J, leaving 5 bases between.

The J gene is TRBJ1-4, the V gene TRBV18, with 9 positions matching TRBD1. CDR3 length: 16 residues. The germline V gene has CDR1 KGHSH and CDR2 LQKENI. Trimming took 3 bases from V and 6 from J; bases not matched to a gene: 8. In DNA form, the CDR3 reads TGTGCCAGCTCACCGCGGACAGGGGTGGAGCATGAAAAACTGTTTTTT. Translating gives CASSPRTGVEHEKLFF.

CDR3: CASSPEGVYGYTF. In nucleotides, the CDR3 is TGTGCCAGCAGCCCTGAGGGGGTTTATGGCTACACCTTC. The chain recombines TRBV7-9 with TRBJ1-2, with D possibly TRBD1 on 6 matching bases. Trimming took 5 bases from V and 5 from J, leaving 12 bases between them. The CDR3 totals 13 residues. The germline gives CDR1 SEHNR, CDR2 FQNEAQ (reference sequence). Combining the CDR3 with reference TRBV7-9 and TRBJ1-2 gives the whole variable domain DTGVSQNPRHKITKRGQNVTFRCDPISEHNRLYWYRQTLGQGPEFLTYFQNEAQLEKSRLLSDRFSAERPKGSFSTLEIQRTEQGDSAMYLCASSPEGVYGYTFGSGTRLTVV.

This rearrangement joins TRBV11-3 to TRBJ2-1, with D maybe TRBD1 (5 bases). The V and J ends lost 1 base and 3 bases respectively, with 7 bases between them. The CDR3 has 14 amino acids. Germline-derived CDR1 and CDR2 are SGHNT and YENEEA. CDR3 region: CASSLGGNYNEQFF. The CDR3 DNA reads TGTGCCAGCAGCTTAGGGGGCAACTACAATGAGCAGTTCTTC. The full variable domain, rest sourced from reference TRBV11-3 and TRBJ2-1, is EAGVVQSPRYKIIEKKQPVAFWCNPISGHNTLYWYLQNLGQGPELLIRYENEEAVDDSQLPKDRFSAERLKGVDSTLKIQPAELGDSAVYLCASSLGGNYNEQFFGPGTRLTVL.

The chain uses TRBV5-1 and TRBJ1-1; possibly TRBD1 for D (6 bases). There are 14 residues in the CDR3. Germline assignment: CDR1 SGHRS and CDR2 YFSETQ. V gave up 3 bases and J gave up 1 base, with 10 bases separating them. CDR3 region: CASSSMGQNTEAFF. As DNA, the CDR3 is TGCGCCAGCAGCTCCATGGGACAGAACACTGAAGCTTTCTTT.

V gene TRBV5-1 combines with J gene TRBJ2-5; D possibly corresponds to TRBD1 (7 bases). The CDR3 totals 16 residues. Germline lookup yields CDR1 SGHRS and CDR2 YFSETQ. The V gene lost 0 bases and the J gene lost 5 bases, with 17 bases spanning the gap. CDR3: CASSLASFAGGETQYF. The CDR3 nucleotides are TGCGCCAGCAGCTTGGCCAGTTTCGCAGGGGGGGAGACCCAGTACTTC.

The CDR3, as DNA: TGTGCCAGTAGACCCGGACAGGGTGGGAGGGAGACCCAGTACTTC. Translation gives CASRPGQGGRETQYF. The chain employs TRBV19 and TRBJ2-5; 8 nucleotides agree with TRBD1. The CDR3 consists of 15 residues. Germline V gene lookup returns CDR1 LNHDA and CDR2 SQIVND (reference sequence). V dropped 6 bases and J dropped 5; count of bases not matched to a gene: 11. Looking up the rest from reference TRBV19 and TRBJ2-5 gives the full variable domain: DGGITQSPKYLFRKEGQNVTLSCEQNLNHDAMYWYRQDPGQGLRLIYYSQIVNDFQKGDIAEGYSVSREKKESFPLTVTSAQKNPTAFYLCASRPGQGGRETQYFGPGTRLLVL.

This sequence joins TRBV5-1 and TRBJ2-5; D is undetermined. CDR1 SGHRS and CDR2 YFSETQ come from the germline V gene. Trimming stripped 6 bases from V and 3 bases from J, with 6 bases between. This CDR3 is 11 amino acids long. The CDR3 coding sequence is TGCGCCAGCACACTGGAAGAGACCCAGTACTTC. Its translation: CASTLEETQYF.

V usage is TRBV7-8 and J usage is TRBJ1-3, with D possibly being TRBD1 (6 bases). V lost 5 bases and J 4 bases, leaving 18 bases between the germline ends. From germline, CDR1 is SGHVS and CDR2 FQNEAQ. The length of the CDR3 is 16 residues. In DNA form, the CDR3 reads TGTGCCAGCAGCATGGCCGAAACAGGGTCAGGAAACACCATATATTTT. As protein: CASSMAETGSGNTIYF.

The chain has TRBV2 and TRBJ2-2; TRBD2 might be the D (6 bases). The CDR3 consists of 15 residues. V was cut by 5 bases and J by 0 bases, with 10 bases left in between. Germline CDR1 and CDR2: SNHLY and FYNNEI. In DNA, the CDR3 is TGTGCCAGCAGTACGGGACTTTCGAACACCGGGGAGCTGTTTTTT. Translation: CASSTGLSNTGELFF.

This clone has at least ten counts. The rearrangement uses TRBV7-9 and TRBJ2-3; possible D gene TRBD1, 6 bases. V lost 2 bases, J lost 2 bases, and 11 bases lay in between. From germline, CDR1 is SEHNR and CDR2 FQNEAQ (reference sequence). This CDR3 contains 15 residues. In DNA form, the CDR3 reads TGTGCCAGCAGCTTAAGAACAGGGCCCACAGATACGCAGTATTTT. Protein: CASSLRTGPTDTQYF.

The chain is built from TRBV24-1 and TRBJ2-7, with 8 bases fitting TRBD1. The CDR3 spans 14 residues. In germline, CDR1 is KGHDR, CDR2 SFDVKD. V was clipped by 4 bases and J by 7 bases; unmatched bases: 8. The CDR3 loop reads CATSDPRGRGEQYF. Here the CDR3 DNA reads TGTGCCACCAGTGACCCCAGGGGGCGCGGGGAGCAGTACTTC.

The J gene is TRBJ1-5, the V gene TRBV3-1 (or the pseudogene TRBV3-2); D is undetermined. With 3 bases removed from V and 0 bases from J, the gap between germline ends came to 9 bases. The CDR3 covers 15 residues. Per germline, CDR1 LGHDT and CDR2 YNNKEL (reference sequence). The CDR3 loop is CASSHDMTSNQPQHF. CDR3 coding DNA: TGTGCCAGCAGCCACGACATGACTAGCAATCAGCCCCAGCATTTT.

This clone was seen a handful of times. The chain carries TRBV6-5 and TRBJ1-1; tentative D call: TRBD1 (6 bases). CDR1 is MNHEY and CDR2 is SVGAGI in the germline V gene. Trimming pared 7 bases from V and 4 bases from J, leaving 16 bases between. The CDR3 has 14 residues. The CDR3 is CASTQGRGFTEAFF. The DNA for the CDR3 is TGTGCCAGCACCCAGGGGAGGGGGTTCACTGAAGCTTTCTTT.

This clone was counted a single time. The genes are TRBV6-4 and TRBJ2-5; D unclear. Trimming removed 6 bases from V and 5 bases from J, with 10 bases in between. The CDR3 loop spans 12 amino acids. Germline CDR1 and CDR2: MRHNA and SNTAGT. As DNA, the CDR3 is TGTGCCAGCAGGGACCCTGAGGAGACCCAGTACTTC. It is translated as CASRDPEETQYF.

The DNA of the CDR3 is TGTGCCAGCAGACGTACAGGGGAGAACATTCAGTACTTC. Translating gives CASRRTGENIQYF. The chain links TRBV12-3 or TRBV12-4 to TRBJ2-4, with TRBD1 matching over 7 bases. The V gene end was trimmed by 6 bases and the J gene end by 7 bases; junction bases not matched to a gene: 6. This CDR3 is 13 amino acids long.

The rearrangement uses TRBV7-3 and TRBJ2-1, with 8 nucleotides matching TRBD1. V lost 5 bases, J lost 3 bases, and 3 bases stayed unmatched. The CDR3 sequence is 14 residues long. CDR1 SGHTA and CDR2 FQGTGA come from the germline V gene. The CDR3 DNA sequence: TGTGCCAGCAGCCAAGGACAGGGCTACAATGAGCAGTTCTTC. Translated, it gives CASSQGQGYNEQFF.

The rearrangement joins TRBV7-3 to TRBJ2-2, with D perhaps TRBD1 (6 bases). CDR1 and CDR2 (germline): SGHTA, FQGTGA. Trimming took 3 bases from V and 3 from J, leaving 11 bases between them. This CDR3 has 15 amino acids. The CDR3 DNA reads as TGTGCCAGCAGCTTGGGGGACACCTACACCGGGGAGCTGTTTTTT. Protein product: CASSLGDTYTGELFF.

V and J are TRBV5-6 and TRBJ1-2, with 11 bases aligning to TRBD1. The CDR3 consists of 19 residues. With 1 base clipped from V and 3 bases from J, the junction kept 14 bases outside the gene matches. CDR1 is SGHDT, CDR2 YYEEEE, per germline. The CDR3 loop is CASSLSRDRGITDYYGYTF. The CDR3 DNA reads TGTGCCAGCAGCTTGAGCCGGGACAGGGGGATAACGGACTACTATGGCTACACCTTC. Full variable domain (outside the CDR3, taken from reference TRBV5-6 and TRBJ1-2): DAGVTQSPTHLIKTRGQQVTLRCSPKSGHDTVSWYQQALGQGPQFIFQYYEEEERQRGNFPDRFSGHQFPNYSSELNVNALLLGDSALYLCASSLSRDRGITDYYGYTFGSGTRLTVV.

The chain combines TRBV5-4 with TRBJ2-3, with 8 bases identical to TRBD2. Germline V gives CDR1 SGHNT, CDR2 YYREEE (reference sequence). The junction had 7 bases not matched to a gene; V was cut back by 6 bases and J by 1 base. The CDR3 extends over 15 amino acids. The CDR3, as DNA: TGTGCCAGCACCCCTCTGCGGGAGGGCACAGATACGCAGTATTTT. Its protein is CASTPLREGTDTQYF.

This sequence joins TRBV19 and TRBJ2-7; D might be TRBD1 (5 bases). V dropped 0 bases and J dropped 6 bases, with 15 bases sitting between them. Germline loops: CDR1 LNHDA, CDR2 SQIVND (reference sequence). CDR3 length: 15 residues. CDR3 in amino acids: CASSIEGQGVSEQYF. The CDR3 DNA follows: TGTGCCAGTAGTATAGAAGGGCAGGGTGTTAGCGAGCAGTACTTC. Full variable domain (remainder filled in from reference TRBV19 and TRBJ2-7): DGGITQSPKYLFRKEGQNVTLSCEQNLNHDAMYWYRQDPGQGLRLIYYSQIVNDFQKGDIAEGYSVSREKKESFPLTVTSAQKNPTAFYLCASSIEGQGVSEQYFGPGTRLTVT.

In DNA form, the CDR3 reads TGTGCCAGCAGCCCCTCGGGGACTAGCGGGGGAGGTGAGCAGTTCTTC. Its protein product is CASSPSGTSGGGEQFF. This sequence joins TRBV3-1 (or the pseudogene TRBV3-2) and TRBJ2-1, with 14 bases fitting TRBD2. The trim removed 4 bases at V and 9 bases at J, leaving 8 bases unmatched. The CDR3 spans 16 residues. The germline gives CDR1 LGHDT, CDR2 YNNKEL (reference sequence).

The rearrangement uses TRBV5-1 and TRBJ1-1; D gene uncertain. With 4 bases removed from V and 3 bases from J, the gap between germline ends came to 31 bases. This CDR3 comprises 20 residues. Germline CDR1 reads SGHRS; CDR2 reads YFSETQ. The CDR3 is CASSQHIPSSDRRRDTEAFF. The CDR3 DNA sequence: TGCGCCAGCAGCCAACACATCCCATCCTCCGACCGACGGCGGGACACTGAAGCTTTCTTT.

The chain carries TRBV5-4 and TRBJ2-1; tentative D call: TRBD2 (7 bases). Trimming removed 4 bases from V and 4 bases from J, with 18 bases in between. Germline V gives CDR1 SGHNT, CDR2 YYREEE (reference sequence). This CDR3 has 16 residues. CDR3 residues: CASSPPIGGPYNEQFF. CDR3 DNA sequence: TGTGCCAGCAGCCCTCCAATCGGGGGGCCGTACAATGAGCAGTTCTTC.

The rearrangement links TRBV3-1 (or the pseudogene TRBV3-2) to TRBJ2-7; 7 bases line up with TRBD2. The CDR3 loop spans 13 amino acids. The V segment lost 8 bases and the J segment 7 bases; nucleotides outside the gene matches: 11. Germline V lookup: CDR1 LGHDT, CDR2 YNNKEL (reference sequence). Here the CDR3 DNA reads TGTGCCAGCGGCGGGGGAGGGGCACGGGAGCAGTACTTC. Its translation is CASGGGGAREQYF.

The chain is built from TRBV5-1 and TRBJ2-7, with 15 positions matching TRBD2. CDR3 length equals 16 residues. V lost 3 bases, J lost 5 bases, and 6 bases stayed unmatched. The germline V gene encodes CDR1 SGHRS and CDR2 YFSETQ. In nucleotides, the CDR3 is TGCGCCAGCAGCTCCGGACTAGCGGGAGGGCCAAACGAGCAGTACTTC. Translation gives CASSSGLAGGPNEQYF.

The chain combines TRBV5-5 with TRBJ1-3; D perhaps matches TRBD1 (6 bases). The CDR3 is 14 residues long. CDR1 and CDR2 from the germline V gene are SGHKS and YYEKEE (reference sequence). V was shortened by 9 bases and J by 1 base, with 14 bases between the two germline ends. This CDR3 is CAIQGSQSGNTIYF. Written as DNA, the CDR3 is TGTGCCATTCAGGGGTCACAGTCTGGAAACACCATATATTTT.

The chain joins TRBV6-5 to TRBJ1-3, with a possible D match to TRBD1 (5 bases). The CDR3 is made up of 15 amino acids. The germline CDR1 and CDR2 sequences are MNHEY and SVGAGI. V shed 7 bases and J shed 0 bases, with 13 bases lying between them. CDR3 bases: TGTGCCAGCATCCGACAGCAAAACTCTGGAAACACCATATATTTT. It translates to CASIRQQNSGNTIYF.

This clone was counted a few times. The chain employs TRBV7-2 and TRBJ2-7, with no clear D. CDR3 length: 13 amino acids. From germline, CDR1 is SGHTA and CDR2 FQGNSA. V was trimmed by 0 bases and J by 7 bases, leaving 10 bases between them. CDR3 protein: CASSLAPLREQYF. CDR3 in DNA: TGTGCCAGCAGCTTAGCCCCTCTGCGGGAGCAGTACTTC.

This clone was counted once. The rearrangement links TRBV4-1 to TRBJ2-1; TRBD1 aligns across 9 bases. The CDR3 contains 16 residues. V shed 3 bases and J 2 bases; nucleotides not matched to a gene: 5. CDR1 and CDR2 from the germline V gene are MGHRA and YSYEKL. CDR3 sequence reads: CASSQERQGAYNEQFF. DNA of the CDR3: TGCGCCAGCAGCCAGGAGAGACAGGGGGCCTACAATGAGCAGTTCTTC.

The chain combines TRBV6-2 or TRBV6-3 with TRBJ2-5, with 9 bases that match TRBD1. The V segment lost 5 bases and the J segment 7 bases; nucleotides outside the gene matches: 5. This CDR3 spans 13 amino acids. CDR1 and CDR2 (germline): MNHEY, SVGEGT. CDR3 nucleotide sequence: TGTGCCAGCAGTGGGACAGGGCCCGCGACCCAGTACTTC. Amino acid sequence: CASSGTGPATQYF.